This TCR beta chain stems from a study of CD8 T cells in ankylosing spondylitis (dated by TCRdb to the late 2010s). Regarding the complete study: The study profiled T cell receptor beta repertoires in healthy donors and ankylosing spondylitis patients to find disease-linked TCR variants. The full study cohort comprised approximately 23 ankylosing spondylitis patients and about 110 healthy donors. Peripheral blood was sampled, and synovial fluid was also collected from ankylosing spondylitis patients. Overall study outcomes, separate from this receptor: The disease-linked clones were reported to be significantly enriched in matched synovial fluid samples from ankylosing spondylitis patients. Blood from ankylosing spondylitis patients appeared to be characterized by a TCR beta motif composed of 7 to 9 highly homologous amino acid variants. Some TCR beta motif variants had previously been reported in synovial fluid and blood of reactive arthritis patients, which suggested common disease-initiation mechanisms. The disease-linked clones showed a CD8+ phenotype and occurred at relatively low frequencies in peripheral blood.

The CDR3 sequence holds 17 residues, the cysteine and phenylalanine included. Only the CDR3 portion is preserved as DNA: 51 bases, with reading frame beginning at the first base. Here V drops 3 bases and J drops 2 bases, and the junction holds 8 bases not matched to any gene. Reading the germline V gene (reference sequence) gives CDR1 DFQATT and CDR2 SNEGSKA. The sample holds many counts of this clonotype. This receptor's antigen is unknown. Per-base quality was not reported, and no clone a single base away is much larger than it. These reads were obtained on an Illumina HiSeq 2500. Quantitative 5'-RACE with molecular barcodes was used to prepare TCR beta libraries. The study's own analysis went as follows. To identify disease-linked TCR variants, a new computational method was used, one built on a probabilistic model of VDJ rearrangement. TCRdb handled the public reads itself, with Q25 trimming in fastp and clone calling in MiXCR, and kept productive beta chains. Each CDR3 protein gets just one entry, which takes the most common genes and DNA from the rows behind it. These V and J calls rely on TCRdb rather than the paper's analysis. Recorded for this sample are fewer than 200,000 distinct CDR3 sequences; roughly 10% of them occurred a single time. Jointly, the top ten make up over 13% of the sample.

The sequencing sample was made of blood, either unsorted or a sorted T cell fraction (not recorded which). The source is a female donor with ankylosing spondylitis or in good health (not recorded which). In this chain, TRBV20-1 is recombined with TRBJ2-3; TRBD2 matches 13 bases in the middle. At the DNA level, the sequence is TGCAGTGCTAGCCGACTAGCGGGAGGTCGAGACACAGATACGCAGTATTTT. It translates to CSASRLAGGRDTDTQYF.